This TCR beta chain was captured by sequencing in a study of cytomegalovirus exposure and HLA in healthy donors. General study findings and limits: Information on immune exposure was restricted to one variable (CMV serostatus). In a later analysis, at a false discovery rate of 0.05, roughly 18,000 TCR beta sequences were associated with HLA alleles. As a later analysis showed, several of the most significant clusters appeared to be linked to common viral pathogens.

PCR was performed using 60 Vbeta and 13 Jbeta primers. Sequenced by immunoSEQ multiplex PCR; TCRdb stores in-frame clones only, minus some. Of tens of thousands of clones in the sample, around three quarters are singletons; the top ten hold 5.5% to 7%. For this clone: Antigen unknown.

Germline CDR1 is ENHRY and CDR2 is SYGVKD. This CDR3 contains 15 residues. Between the trimmed V and J ends, which lost 0 bases and 3 bases, there was a span of 11 bases. This receptor was taken from a man aged 45-65 years in good health and CMV-seronegative. Sequencing was done on a sample of PBMCs. V gene TRBV10-3 combines with J gene TRBJ1-1; D gene unclear. The CDR3 bases are TGTGCCATCAGTGAGTCGCAGGATTTTGACACTGAAGCTTTCTTT. This sequence encodes CAISESQDFDTEAFF.